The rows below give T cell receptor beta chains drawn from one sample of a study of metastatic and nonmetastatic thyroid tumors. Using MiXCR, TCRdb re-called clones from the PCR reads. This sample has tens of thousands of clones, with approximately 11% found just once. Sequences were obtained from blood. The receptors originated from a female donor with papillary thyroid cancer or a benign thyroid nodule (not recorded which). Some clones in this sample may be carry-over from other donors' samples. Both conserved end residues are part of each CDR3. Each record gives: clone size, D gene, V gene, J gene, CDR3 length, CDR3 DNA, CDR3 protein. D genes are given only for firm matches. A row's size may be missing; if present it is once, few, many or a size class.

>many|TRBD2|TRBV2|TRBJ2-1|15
TGTGCCAGCAGGGGGACTAGCGGGAGGAGCAATGAGCAGTTCTTC
CASRGTSGRSNEQFF
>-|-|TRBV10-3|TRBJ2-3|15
TGTGCCATCAGAAGAATAGCGGAGAGGGGAGATACGCAGTATTTT
CAIRRIAERGDTQYF
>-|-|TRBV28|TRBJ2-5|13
TGTGCCAGCAGGACAGAGGGCAGAGATACCCAGTACTTC
CASRTEGRDTQYF
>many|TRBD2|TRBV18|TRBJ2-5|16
TGTGCCAGCTCACCGAAAGGACTAGCGGGACAAGAGACCCAGTACTTC
CASSPKGLAGQETQYF
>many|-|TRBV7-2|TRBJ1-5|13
TGTGCCAGCAGCTTAACAGGGTCTCAGCCCCAGCATTTT
CASSLTGSQPQHF
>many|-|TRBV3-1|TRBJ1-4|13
TGTGCCAGCAGCCAATGGAAGAATGAAAAACTGTTTTTT
CASSQWKNEKLFF
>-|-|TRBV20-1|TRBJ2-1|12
TGCAGTGCTGTTAGCGTCCACAATGAGCAGTTCTTC
CSAVSVHNEQFF
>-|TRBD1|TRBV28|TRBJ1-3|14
TGTGCCAGCAGTTTGGACAGGGTGGGGGACACCATATATTTT
CASSLDRVGDTIYF
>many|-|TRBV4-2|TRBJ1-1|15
TGTGCCAGCAGCCTGAGCCTGACGGGAGGAACTGAAGCTTTCTTT
CASSLSLTGGTEAFF
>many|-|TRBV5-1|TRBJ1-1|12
TGCGCCAGCAGCTTGGCCTCCGATGGAGCTTTCTTT
CASSLASDGAFF
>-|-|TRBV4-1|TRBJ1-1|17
TGCGCCAGCAGCCAAGGTGAGAGGAGGGGTTTGCTGTCTGAAGCTTTCTTT
CASSQGERRGLLSEAFF
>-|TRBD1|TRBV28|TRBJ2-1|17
TGTGCCAGCAGTTCGATGACAGGGGGCGATCGACACAATGAGCAGTTCTTC
CASSSMTGGDRHNEQFF
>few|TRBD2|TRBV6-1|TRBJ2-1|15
TGTGCCAGCGGGAGACTAGCGGACTCCTACAATGAGCAGTTCTTC
CASGRLADSYNEQFF
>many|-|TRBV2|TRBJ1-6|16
TGTGCCAGCAGTGATCCCCCGAGCTCCTATAATTCACCCCTCCACTTT
CASSDPPSSYNSPLHF